What follows are 27 T cell receptor beta chains derived from one specimen sequenced in a study of T cell changes during pregnancy in multiple sclerosis. Profiling relied on immunoSEQ multiplex PCR, and the TCRdb table lists in-frame clones only, not all of them. This sample has 20,000 to 25,000 clones, with around 93% found just once. Sequenced here: CD4+ T cells from peripheral blood mononuclear cells, sampled in the third trimester of pregnancy. The origin of the receptors is a female donor with multiple sclerosis, enrolled in a pregnancy study.

The count of this clone is one. The V and J genes are TRBV4-1 and TRBJ1-4, with D uncertain. V gave up 1 base and J gave up 6 bases, with 9 bases separating them. CDR1 is MGHRA, CDR2 YSYEKL, per germline. This CDR3 spans 14 amino acids. The CDR3 region is CASSQVRSDEKLFF. The DNA for the CDR3 is TGCGCCAGCAGCCAAGTCCGGAGTGATGAAAAACTGTTTTTT.

This chain connects TRBV2 to TRBJ1-1; D remains unclear. The V end lost 6 bases, the J end lost 3 bases, and 8 bases lay between the germline ends. The CDR3 length is 12 residues. Germline V gene sequence: CDR1 SNHLY, CDR2 FYNNEI. As DNA, the CDR3 is TGTGCCAGCAGCAACCAGTACACTGAAGCTTTCTTT. It translates to CASSNQYTEAFF.

The CDR3 bases are TGTGCCTGGAGTGATATCGGGGGGGAGCTGTTTTTT. Its translation is CAWSDIGGELFF. The genes are TRBV30 and TRBJ2-2; D is unclear. Germline CDR1 is GTSNPN and CDR2 is SVGIG (reference sequence). The CDR3 is 12 amino acids. The V gene lost 1 base and the J gene lost 8 bases, with 8 bases spanning the gap.

V gene TRBV5-1 combines with J gene TRBJ2-5; TRBD2 aligns across 11 bases. Germline lookup yields CDR1 SGHRS and CDR2 YFSETQ. This CDR3 has 17 residues. Trimming took 0 bases from V and 4 from J; bases not matched to a gene: 8. CDR3 bases: TGCGCCAGCAGCTTGGGTTATAGCGGGGGGGCCTTAGAGACCCAGTACTTC. This translates into CASSLGYSGGALETQYF.

This chain joins TRBV6-5 and TRBJ1-2, with D perhaps TRBD1 (6 bases). Germline V gene sequence: CDR1 MNHEY, CDR2 SVGAGI. The CDR3 is 14 residues long. Trimming took 5 bases from V and 5 from J, leaving 15 bases between them. DNA for the CDR3: TGTGCCAGCAGTCCCATACAGGGACGATATGGCTACACCTTC. Translation gives CASSPIQGRYGYTF.

Only one count was recorded for this clone. J is TRBJ1-1 and V is TRBV6-5; no clear D gene. Germline V CDR1 and CDR2: MNHEY, SVGAGI. CDR3 length equals 11 residues. V shed 6 bases and J shed 0 bases, with 2 bases lying between them. The DNA for the CDR3 is TGTGCCAGCAGCGTGAACACTGAAGCTTTCTTT. It specifies CASSVNTEAFF.

The rearrangement uses TRBV29-1 and TRBJ2-5; a possible D gene is TRBD1 (5 bases). Trimming pared 1 base from V and 3 bases from J, leaving 6 bases between. CDR1 SQVTM and CDR2 ANQGSEA come from the germline V gene. This CDR3 is 12 amino acids long. The CDR3 coding sequence is TGCAGCGTTGAAGGGGGCGAAGAGACCCAGTACTTC. Its translation is CSVEGGEETQYF.

This clone was observed a single time. This chain joins TRBV5-6 and TRBJ2-1, with 12 bases fitting TRBD1. This CDR3 contains 15 residues. Looked up from germline, CDR1 is SGHDT and CDR2 is YYEEEE. With 3 bases clipped from V and 12 bases from J, the junction kept 10 bases outside the gene matches. The DNA of the CDR3 is TGTGCCAGCAGCTCATCCGGGACAGGGGGCCTAGGGCAGTTCTTC. Its translation is CASSSSGTGGLGQFF.

As concerns this clone: At one end, the junction sequence differs from germline, possibly due to a read error. The chain carries TRBV6-6 and TRBJ1-6; possible D gene TRBD1, 5 bases. In germline, CDR1 is MNHNY, CDR2 SVGAGI (reference sequence). The CDR3 length is 15 residues. The CDR3 coding sequence is TGTACCAGCACCCCGGGGGGCTCCTATAATTCACCCCTCCACTTT. It encodes CTSTPGGSYNSPLHF.

The DNA of the CDR3 is TGTGCCAGCAGTGCAAGTGGGACAGGGGCCTACGAGCAGTACTTC. It encodes CASSASGTGAYEQYF. This sequence joins TRBV2 and TRBJ2-7, with TRBD1 matching over 10 bases. The V gene's germline CDR1 is SNHLY and CDR2 FYNNEI. The CDR3 covers 15 residues. V lost 4 bases, J lost 2 bases, and 5 bases stayed unmatched.

This clone has only one observation. CDR3 sequence reads: CASSFAGGEAFF. DNA of the CDR3: TGTGCCAGCAGCTTCGCCGGGGGGGAAGCTTTCTTT. This chain connects TRBV7-9 to TRBJ1-1, with a tentative D call TRBD1 (5 bases). Looked up from germline, CDR1 is SEHNR and CDR2 is FQNEAQ (reference sequence). V was clipped by 3 bases and J by 8 bases, with 10 bases between them. The CDR3 has 12 amino acids.

The genes are TRBV7-8 and TRBJ2-7; D is possibly TRBD2 (6 bases). The CDR3 has 14 amino acids. V gave up 2 bases and J gave up 0 bases, with 8 bases separating them. CDR1 is SGHVS, CDR2 FQNEAQ, per germline. The CDR3 region is CASSLRDFSYEQYF. Written as DNA, the CDR3 is TGTGCCAGCAGCTTAAGGGACTTCTCCTACGAGCAGTACTTC. The whole variable domain, filled in from reference TRBV7-8 and TRBJ2-7, reads GAGVSQSPRYKVAKRGQDVALRCDPISGHVSLFWYQQALGQGPEFLTYFQNEAQLDKSGLPSDRFFAERPEGSVSTLKIQRTQQEDSAVYLCASSLRDFSYEQYFGPGTRLTVT.

The rearrangement joins TRBV11-3 to TRBJ2-7; D unresolved. This CDR3 spans 11 amino acids. V lost 4 bases and J lost 6, with 7 bases in between. From germline, CDR1 is SGHNT and CDR2 YENEEA. CDR3 sequence: CASSSHGEQYF. Written as DNA, the CDR3 is TGTGCCAGCAGCTCCCACGGCGAGCAGTACTTC.

The CDR3 here is CAWSVGGGRTDTQYF. The CDR3 DNA follows: TGTGCCTGGAGTGTCGGGGGGGGACGCACAGATACGCAGTATTTT. The chain joins TRBV30 to TRBJ2-3, with TRBD2 matching 8 bases. The ends lost 0 bases at V and 1 base at J; junction bases unmatched: 3. The germline CDR1 and CDR2 sequences are GTSNPN and SVGIG (reference sequence). The CDR3 runs to 15 residues.

This chain links TRBV5-6 with TRBJ2-3; D unresolved. V was pared by 0 bases and J by 0 bases, with 5 bases between. Germline V gives CDR1 SGHDT, CDR2 YYEEEE. This CDR3 has 14 amino acids. The DNA for the CDR3 is TGTGCCAGCAGCTTGGTAGCCAGCACAGATACGCAGTATTTT. Amino acids: CASSLVASTDTQYF.

This clone appeared a few times. V gene TRBV29-1 combines with J gene TRBJ1-1, with D unclear. Germline CDR1 SQVTM, CDR2 ANQGSEA. Trimming shortened V by 7 bases and J by 10 bases, and 13 bases separated the two germline ends. This CDR3 spans 10 amino acids. The CDR3 protein is CSAQSVVAFF. The CDR3 DNA is TGCAGCGCGCAGAGCGTTGTAGCTTTCTTT.

The chain is built from TRBV5-4 and TRBJ2-1; 12 nucleotides align to TRBD2. The CDR3 has 15 amino acids. CDR1 SGHNT and CDR2 YYREEE come from the germline V gene (reference sequence). The ends lost 0 bases at V and 10 bases at J; junction bases unmatched: 5. CDR3 sequence reads: CASSLELAGGEEQFF. CDR3 nucleotides: TGTGCCAGCAGCTTGGAACTAGCGGGGGGAGAAGAGCAGTTCTTC.

The V and J genes are TRBV18 and TRBJ2-3; D is perhaps TRBD1 (6 bases). Between the trimmed V and J ends, which lost 6 bases and 8 bases, there was a span of 9 bases. The germline gives CDR1 KGHSH, CDR2 LQKENI. CDR3 size: 11 residues. In nucleotides, the CDR3 is TGTGCCAGCTCCCAAGGGGGTACGCAGTATTTT. Residues: CASSQGGTQYF.

J is TRBJ1-4 and V is TRBV5-1; TRBD1 matches at 10 bases. The V and J ends lost 3 bases and 6 bases, in that order; junction bases with no gene match: 5. There are 15 residues in the CDR3. Looked up from germline, CDR1 is SGHRS and CDR2 is YFSETQ. The CDR3 DNA reads as TGCGCCAGCAGCTGGAGACAGGGGGCTGATGAAAAACTGTTTTTT. This encodes CASSWRQGADEKLFF.

The chain combines TRBV19 with TRBJ1-5; 8 nucleotides agree with TRBD1. The germline CDR1 and CDR2 sequences are LNHDA and SQIVND (reference sequence). The CDR3 is 15 residues long. Trimming took 6 bases from V and 2 from J; bases not matched to a gene: 6. Here the CDR3 DNA reads TGTGCCAGTAGGAGACAGGGGTCCGGCAATCAGCCCCAGCATTTT. Residues: CASRRQGSGNQPQHF.

This CDR3 reads CAGGDRDILDGYTF. CDR3 nucleotides: TGTGCCGGAGGAGACAGGGATATTTTGGATGGCTACACCTTC. The chain is built from TRBV5-4 and TRBJ1-2; 7 bases line up with TRBD1. The CDR3 runs 14 residues. Per the germline V gene, CDR1 is SGHNT and CDR2 is YYREEE (reference sequence). V gave up 10 bases and J gave up 6 bases; unmatched junction bases: 15.

The V and J genes are TRBV5-5 and TRBJ1-2, with D unresolved. V was shortened by 1 base and J by 8 bases, with 6 bases between the two germline ends. Germline V lookup: CDR1 SGHKS, CDR2 YYEKEE (reference sequence). This CDR3 is built from 11 residues. CDR3: CASSLSRGYTF. The CDR3, as DNA: TGTGCCAGCAGCTTGTCACGGGGCTACACCTTC.

This clone has more than one count but fewer than ten. The V call is TRBV30, the J call TRBJ1-1; 9 bases are shared with TRBD1. This CDR3 is built from 13 residues. Germline CDR1 reads GTSNPN; CDR2 reads SVGIG (reference sequence). The ends lost 5 bases at V and 0 bases at J; junction bases unmatched: 1. CDR3 bases: TGTGCCTGGGGGACAGGGCTGAACACTGAAGCTTTCTTT. It yields the protein CAWGTGLNTEAFF. The whole variable domain, remainder taken from reference TRBV30 and TRBJ1-1, is SQTIHQWPATLVQPVGSPLSLECTVEGTSNPNLYWYRQAAGRGLQLLFYSVGIGQISSEVPQNLSASRPQDRQFILSSKKLLLSDSGFYLCAWGTGLNTEAFFGQGTRLTVV.

The chain couples TRBV4-3 to TRBJ1-2; no reliable D call. Germline lookup yields CDR1 LGHNA and CDR2 YSLEER. V was shortened by 0 bases and J by 3 bases, with 8 bases between the two germline ends. This CDR3 is built from 14 residues. In DNA, the CDR3 is TGCGCCAGCAGCCAAGATCGGAGGGACTATGGCTACACCTTC. As protein: CASSQDRRDYGYTF.

The rearrangement links TRBV14 to TRBJ1-6, with D uncertain. Per the germline V gene, CDR1 is SGHDN and CDR2 is FVKESK. Trimming stripped 4 bases from V and 8 bases from J, with 9 bases between. The CDR3 is 13 residues long. CDR3 DNA: TGTGCCAGCAGCCCCTCATTAGATTCACCCCTCCACTTT. This gives the protein CASSPSLDSPLHF. The full variable domain, completed using reference TRBV14 and TRBJ1-6, is EAGVTQFPSHSVIEKGQTVTLRCDPISGHDNLYWYRRVMGKEIKFLLHFVKESKQDESGMPNNRFLAERTGGTYSTLKVQPAELEDSGVYFCASSPSLDSPLHFGNGTRLTVT.

The chain couples TRBV5-4 to TRBJ1-5; tentatively, D is TRBD1 (5 bases). Germline CDR1 SGHNT, CDR2 YYREEE (reference sequence). CDR3 length equals 12 residues. The ends were cut back, 5 bases at V and 7 bases at J, with 10 bases in the middle. CDR3 in amino acids: CASSVDSQPQHF. The CDR3 bases are TGTGCCAGCAGTGTCGACAGCCAGCCCCAGCATTTT.

This clone was seen a few times. This chain links TRBV7-2 with TRBJ1-5, with D possibly TRBD1 on 6 matching bases. This CDR3 comprises 14 residues. V was cut by 4 bases and J by 6 bases, with 13 bases left in between. Germline CDR1 reads SGHTA; CDR2 reads FQGNSA. The CDR3 sequence is CASSSDVGGQPQHF. DNA for the CDR3: TGTGCCAGCAGCTCCGACGTAGGGGGTCAGCCCCAGCATTTT.